This T cell receptor beta chain was documented in a study of technical replicates of blood from a few donors. Trimming took 6 bases from V and 5 from J, leaving 10 bases between them. This CDR3 has 11 amino acids. Germline V lookup: CDR1 SQVTM, CDR2 ANQGSEA. Method: immunoSEQ multiplex PCR; TCRdb's copy keeps in-frame clones and lacks some. The sample contains about 97,000 clones, 96% of which appear only once. The chain recombines TRBV29-1 with TRBJ1-1; D possibly corresponds to TRBD1 (5 bases). This TCR was recovered from a human donor in good health. Source material: T cells isolated from PBMCs. The CDR3 nucleotides are TGCAGCGTGAAAGGGGCAACTGAAGCTTTCTTT. As protein: CSVKGATEAFF.